This T cell receptor (beta chain) was captured by sequencing in a study of cytomegalovirus exposure and HLA in healthy donors. General study findings and limits: For most subjects, TCR beta sequences were reported to predict HLA-A and HLA-B alleles with accuracy. TCR beta V- and J-gene trimming was later associated with a missense DCLRE1C variant. The study listed approximately 170 cytomegalovirus-associated TCR beta chains. CMV serostatus was the only immune exposure information that was available.

With regard to this clone: Antigen: not known.

Use of 60 Vbeta and 13 Jbeta primers characterized the PCR. TCRdb's table, derived via immunoSEQ multiplex PCR, lists solely in-frame clones and lacks some. There are under 200,000 clones in the sample; under 90% occur only once, and more than 1.5% lies in the top ten. The sequencing sample was made of PBMCs. This clonotype was sampled from a man between 18 and 35 years old in good health and CMV-seronegative.

The CDR3 region has the DNA TGCGCCAGCAGCCCGTACACTAGCGGGGACACCGGGGAGCTGTTTTTT. It is translated as CASSPYTSGDTGELFF. The V gene is TRBV4-1, the J gene TRBJ2-2; TRBD2 matches at 10 bases. V was pared by 4 bases and J by 3 bases, with 5 bases of the junction left unmatched. The CDR3 has 16 residues. In germline, CDR1 is MGHRA, CDR2 YSYEKL.